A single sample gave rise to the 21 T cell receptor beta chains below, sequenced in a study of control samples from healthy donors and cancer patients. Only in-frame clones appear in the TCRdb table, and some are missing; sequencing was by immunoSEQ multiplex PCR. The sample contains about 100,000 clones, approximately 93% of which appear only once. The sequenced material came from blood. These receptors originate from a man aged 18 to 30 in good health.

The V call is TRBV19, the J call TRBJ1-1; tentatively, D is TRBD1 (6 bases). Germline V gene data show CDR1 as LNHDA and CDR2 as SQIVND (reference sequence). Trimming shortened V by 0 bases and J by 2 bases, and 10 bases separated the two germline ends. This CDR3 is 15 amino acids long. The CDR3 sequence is CASSIEQGINTEAFF. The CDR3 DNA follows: TGTGCCAGTAGTATAGAACAGGGAATCAACACTGAAGCTTTCTTT.

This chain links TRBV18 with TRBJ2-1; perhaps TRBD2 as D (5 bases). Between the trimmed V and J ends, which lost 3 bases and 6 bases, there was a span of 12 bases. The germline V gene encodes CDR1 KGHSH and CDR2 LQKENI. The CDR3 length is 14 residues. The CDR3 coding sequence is TGTGCCAGCTCACCGCTTTCCGGGGTCAATGAGCAGTTCTTC. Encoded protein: CASSPLSGVNEQFF.

In DNA form, the CDR3 reads TGTGCCAGCAAGGCGGGTGAGGTCGGGAATGAGCAGTTCTTC. Translating gives CASKAGEVGNEQFF. The chain couples TRBV7-9 to TRBJ2-1; possible D gene TRBD2, 5 bases. Germline assignment: CDR1 SEHNR and CDR2 FQNEAQ (reference sequence). The CDR3 is made up of 14 amino acids. The V gene lost 7 bases and the J gene lost 7 bases, with 17 bases spanning the gap.

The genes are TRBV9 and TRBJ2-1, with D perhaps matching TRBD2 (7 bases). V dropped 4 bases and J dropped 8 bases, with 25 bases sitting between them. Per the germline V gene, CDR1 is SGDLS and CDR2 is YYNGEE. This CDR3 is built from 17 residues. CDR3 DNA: TGTGCCAGCAGCTCATCGGGGGGCGGGGGCGGTCCGCATGAGCAGTTCTTC. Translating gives CASSSSGGGGGPHEQFF.

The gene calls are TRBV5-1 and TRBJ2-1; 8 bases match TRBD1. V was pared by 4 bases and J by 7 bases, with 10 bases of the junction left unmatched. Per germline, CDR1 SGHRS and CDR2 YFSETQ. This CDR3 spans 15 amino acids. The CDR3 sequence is CASSHGQGLGNEQFF. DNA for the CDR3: TGCGCCAGCAGCCACGGACAGGGACTCGGAAATGAGCAGTTCTTC. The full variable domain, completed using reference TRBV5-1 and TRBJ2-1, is KAGVTQTPRYLIKTRGQQVTLSCSPISGHRSVSWYQQTPGQGLQFLFEYFSETQRNKGNFPGRFSGRQFSNSRSEMNVSTLELGDSALYLCASSHGQGLGNEQFFGPGTRLTVL.

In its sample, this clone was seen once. The DNA of the CDR3 is TGCAGCGTTGAAGATCCCCTTGCAGGGTACGAAGCTTTCTTT. It yields the protein CSVEDPLAGYEAFF. The rearrangement uses TRBV29-1 and TRBJ1-1, with D maybe TRBD1 (5 bases). Trimming stripped 0 bases from V and 8 bases from J, with 16 bases between. The CDR3 runs to 14 residues. The germline V gene has CDR1 SQVTM and CDR2 ANQGSEA.

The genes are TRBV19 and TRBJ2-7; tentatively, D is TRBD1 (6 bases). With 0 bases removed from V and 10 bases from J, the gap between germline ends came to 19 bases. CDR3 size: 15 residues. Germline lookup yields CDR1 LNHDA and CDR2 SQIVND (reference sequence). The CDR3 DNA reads TGTGCCAGTAGTATAGAACAGGGATCCCGGACCGGTCAGTACTTC. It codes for CASSIEQGSRTGQYF.

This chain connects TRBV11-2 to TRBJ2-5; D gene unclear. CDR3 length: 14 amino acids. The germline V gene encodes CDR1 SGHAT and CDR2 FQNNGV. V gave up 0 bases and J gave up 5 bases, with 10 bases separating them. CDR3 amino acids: CASSLDQLSETQYF. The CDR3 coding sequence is TGTGCCAGCAGCTTAGATCAGCTCTCCGAGACCCAGTACTTC.

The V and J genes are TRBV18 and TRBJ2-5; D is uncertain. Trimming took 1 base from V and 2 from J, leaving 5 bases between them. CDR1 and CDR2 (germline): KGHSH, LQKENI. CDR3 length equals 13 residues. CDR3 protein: CASSPHRQETQYF. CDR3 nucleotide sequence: TGTGCCAGCTCACCACACAGACAAGAGACCCAGTACTTC.

CDR3 sequence reads: CASRNLAGGSAYNEQFF. In nucleotides, the CDR3 is TGTGCCAGCAGGAACTTAGCGGGAGGGAGTGCCTACAATGAGCAGTTCTTC. The chain uses TRBV25-1 and TRBJ2-1, with 11 bases that match TRBD2. CDR3 length: 17 amino acids. J gave up 2 bases and V 6 bases, and 9 bases lay outside the gene matches. Per germline, CDR1 MGHDK and CDR2 SYGVNS.

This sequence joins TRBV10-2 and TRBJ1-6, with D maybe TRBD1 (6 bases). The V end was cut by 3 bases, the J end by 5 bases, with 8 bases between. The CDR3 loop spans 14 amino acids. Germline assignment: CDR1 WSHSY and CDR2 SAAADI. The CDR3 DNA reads TGCGCCAGCAGTGATCGACAGGATAATTCACCCCTCCACTTT. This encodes CASSDRQDNSPLHF.

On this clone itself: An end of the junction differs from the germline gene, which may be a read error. Here the CDR3 reads CASSLAFGGGGTDEKLFF. The CDR3, as DNA: TGCGCCAGCAGCTTGGCCTTTGGTGGGGGCGGAACTGATGAAAAACTGTTTTTT. The J gene is TRBJ1-4, the V gene TRBV5-1; tentatively, D is TRBD1 (6 bases). This CDR3 has 18 amino acids. The germline CDR1 and CDR2 sequences are SGHRS and YFSETQ.

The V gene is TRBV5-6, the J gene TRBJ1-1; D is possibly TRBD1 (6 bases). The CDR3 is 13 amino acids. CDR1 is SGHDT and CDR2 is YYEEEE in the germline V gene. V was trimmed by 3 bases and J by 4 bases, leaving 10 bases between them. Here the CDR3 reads CASSSQGRTEAFF. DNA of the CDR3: TGTGCCAGCAGCTCACAGGGCCGCACTGAAGCTTTCTTT. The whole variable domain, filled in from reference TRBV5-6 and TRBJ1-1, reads DAGVTQSPTHLIKTRGQQVTLRCSPKSGHDTVSWYQQALGQGPQFIFQYYEEEERQRGNFPDRFSGHQFPNYSSELNVNALLLGDSALYLCASSSQGRTEAFFGQGTRLTVV.

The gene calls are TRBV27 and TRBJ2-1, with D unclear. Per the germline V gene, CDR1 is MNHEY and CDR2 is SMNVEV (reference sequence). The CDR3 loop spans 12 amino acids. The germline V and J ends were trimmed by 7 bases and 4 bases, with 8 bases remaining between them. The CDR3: CASISGYNEQFF. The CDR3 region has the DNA TGTGCCAGCATTTCTGGTTACAATGAGCAGTTCTTC.

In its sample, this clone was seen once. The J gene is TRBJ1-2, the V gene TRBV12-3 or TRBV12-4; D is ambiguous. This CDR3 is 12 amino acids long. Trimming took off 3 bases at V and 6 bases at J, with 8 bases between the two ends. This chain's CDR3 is CASSLWGDGYTF. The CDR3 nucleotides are TGTGCCAGCAGTTTGTGGGGAGATGGCTACACCTTC.

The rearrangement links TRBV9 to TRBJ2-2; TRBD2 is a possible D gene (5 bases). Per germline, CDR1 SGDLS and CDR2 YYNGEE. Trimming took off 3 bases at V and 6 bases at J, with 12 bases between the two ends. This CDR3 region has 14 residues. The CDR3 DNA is TGTGCCAGCAGCGCAAACCCCGGGGCCGGGGAGCTGTTTTTT. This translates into CASSANPGAGELFF.

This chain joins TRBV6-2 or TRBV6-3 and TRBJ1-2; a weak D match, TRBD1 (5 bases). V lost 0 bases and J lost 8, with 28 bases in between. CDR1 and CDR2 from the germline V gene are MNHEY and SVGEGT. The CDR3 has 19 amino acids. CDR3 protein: CASSYSVMEGIVGIVGYTF. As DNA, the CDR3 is TGTGCCAGCAGTTACTCGGTGATGGAGGGGATAGTGGGGATCGTCGGCTACACCTTC.

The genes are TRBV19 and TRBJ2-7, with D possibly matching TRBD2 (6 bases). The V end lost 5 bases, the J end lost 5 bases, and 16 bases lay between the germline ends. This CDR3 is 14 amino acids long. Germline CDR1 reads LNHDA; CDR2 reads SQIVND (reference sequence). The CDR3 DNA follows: TGTGCCAGTAGTCTCCCAGGGAGGATTAACGAGCAGTACTTC. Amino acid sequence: CASSLPGRINEQYF.

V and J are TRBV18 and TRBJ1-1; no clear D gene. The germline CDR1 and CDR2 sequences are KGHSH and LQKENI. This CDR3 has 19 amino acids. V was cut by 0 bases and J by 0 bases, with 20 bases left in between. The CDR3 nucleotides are TGTGCCAGCTCACCACCACGGGGAGCAATTAAAAGCCTGAACACTGAAGCTTTCTTT. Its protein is CASSPPRGAIKSLNTEAFF.

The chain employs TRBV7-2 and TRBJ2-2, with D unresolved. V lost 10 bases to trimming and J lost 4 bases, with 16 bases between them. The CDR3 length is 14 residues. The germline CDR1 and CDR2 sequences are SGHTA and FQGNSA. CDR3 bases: TGTGCCACCACCTTACACCCGGGCACCGGGGAGCTGTTTTTT. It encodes CATTLHPGTGELFF.

CDR3 in DNA: TGTGCCAGCAGCTACGACAGGAGTCCGACCCCAAATCAGCCCCAGCATTTT. Protein sequence: CASSYDRSPTPNQPQHF. The V and J genes are TRBV7-8 and TRBJ1-5; tentatively, D is TRBD1 (6 bases). V lost 4 bases to trimming and J lost 4 bases, with 20 bases between them. Germline V CDR1 and CDR2: SGHVS, FQNEAQ. CDR3 length: 17 amino acids.